These T cell receptor beta chains were read from a single sample in a study of OX40 agonist ivuxolimab in advanced cancers. Libraries were prepared by immunoSEQ multiplex PCR; TCRdb keeps only in-frame clonotypes and omits some of them. The repertoire consists of over 45,000 clones, with around 83% occurring once and the leading ten covering about 0.65%. The material was CD4+ or CD8+ T cells sorted from blood, obtained in a trial of the OX40 agonist ivuxolimab. Every receptor here comes from an adult with an advanced solid tumor such as melanoma, head and neck, liver or kidney cancer. CDR3s leave out the opening cysteine and the closing phenylalanine or tryptophan.

V	CDR3
TRBV4-1	ASSRTHRDRDNYGYT
TRBV6-1	ASSLGGGTEAF
TRBV6-5	ASSYSGADRELF
TRBV25-1	ASSDDAGFGNTEAF
TRBV27	ASSVTTGGFEKLF
TRBV11-2	ASSLSGLAGTKY
TRBV19	ASSRQGSPSFVYAGELF
TRBV10-1	ASSGTLPQSSYEQY
TRBV9	ASSVEAVQRGTQY
TRBV19	ASSPTSGSFQTQY
TRBV7-6	ASSQSSYEQY
TRBV4-2	ASSQDGQTTDTQY
TRBV4-1	ASSQGSGGLQF
TRBV6-5	ASSYGGREQF
TRBV4-1	ASSQDRGLAGGISYNEQF
TRBV13	ASSSIRAGANVLT
TRBV28	ASSGPGTNEKLF
TRBV14	ASSPRTSGLDEQF
TRBV4-1	ASSQPPGIFYNEQF
TRBV2	ASSEAGGWASGSYEQY
TRBV10-3	AIRPTNSEAF
TRBV5-1	ASSLGLLLSGANVLT
TRBV7-9	ASITGLAGTDTQY
TRBV5-5	ASTRGQGGTEAF
TRBV6-6	ASSLSDANQPQH
TRBV5-1	ASSLEGLAGVGMETQY
TRBV28	ASSLRIEGGSSYNEQF
TRBV28	ASSLPNQGNTIY
TRBV19	ASSPDRGLSGANVLT
TRBV6-6	ASSQRRGSPLH
TRBV9	ASSVEGIAGNTIY
TRBV2	ASSVRQSTEAF
TRBV28	ASNTPGKGKGNTEAF
TRBV7-2	ASSPVSGVIGLGTQY
TRBV6-5	ASRHSYEQY
TRBV9	ASTRAGGPIEQF
TRBV23-1	ASSRTGNGTDTQY
TRBV5-4	ASSSPGQGFPGELF
TRBV11-3	ASSFGTSITDTQY
TRBV7-2	ASSSSRTGGYGYT
TRBV4-1	ASSQVFRGSEAF
TRBV7-6	ASSLDGGPGELF
TRBV5-5	ASSLEGQVAVSF
TRBV5-4	ASSWGSDRRNNEQF
TRBV7-8	ASSPQGGKETQY
TRBV5-1	ASSRNYQGNTIY
TRBV9	ASSVGRAGETQY
TRBV6-5	ASSQLGGKQF
TRBV6-1	ASSQSGTGVYEQY
TRBV9	ASSVSGQENSPLH
TRBV27	ASSSGRGDTEAF
TRBV27	ASSSLVAGAYNEQF
TRBV30	ASRRGRSTEAF
TRBV5-1	ASSTGQPNYGYT
TRBV14	ASSPGTNSGGYT
TRBV6-4	ARLQGEKLF
TRBV5-1	ASTDTNYNEQF